A single sample gave rise to the 2 T cell receptor beta chains below, sequenced in a study of shared clonotypes between healthy human individuals. The repertoire was sequenced with immunoSEQ multiplex PCR; TCRdb's copy has only in-frame clones and lacks some. The data show 450,000 to 500,000 clones, approximately 81% seen once. Sequenced material: PBMCs. The receptors stem from a woman in her 40s in good health. Some clones in this sample may be carry-over from other donors' samples.

The CDR3 is CASWTGGPNQPQHF. For the CDR3, the DNA is TGTGCCAGCTGGACAGGGGGGCCCAATCAGCCCCAGCATTTT. The chain combines TRBV2 with TRBJ1-5; 10 positions match TRBD1. The germline V gene encodes CDR1 SNHLY and CDR2 FYNNEI. This CDR3 has 14 amino acids. The junction had 4 bases not matched to a gene; V was cut back by 8 bases and J by 3 bases.

The chain joins TRBV9 to TRBJ2-2, with D possibly being TRBD2 (6 bases). In germline, CDR1 is SGDLS, CDR2 YYNGEE. The CDR3 consists of 14 residues. V was clipped by 6 bases and J by 1 base, with 10 bases between them. The CDR3: CASTPSENTGELFF. CDR3 bases: TGTGCCAGCACTCCTAGCGAGAACACCGGGGAGCTGTTTTTT.